The subject of this entry is one T cell receptor (beta chain). The V gene's germline CDR1 is SGHTS and CDR2 YDEGEE. This CDR3 has 13 residues. V was shortened by 4 bases and J by 8 bases, with 10 bases between the two germline ends. These data belong to a study of control samples from healthy donors and cancer patients. Repertoires were generated with immunoSEQ multiplex PCR, while TCRdb's copy carries only in-frame clones and drops some. Of some 120,000 clones in the sample, about 95% were seen once. The TCR originated in a man aged 25-40 years in good health. The V and J genes are TRBV5-8 and TRBJ1-6; no reliable D call. The material sequenced was blood. As DNA, the CDR3 is TGTGCCAGCAGCGAAGCCCCCCATTCACCCCTCCACTTT. It translates to CASSEAPHSPLHF.